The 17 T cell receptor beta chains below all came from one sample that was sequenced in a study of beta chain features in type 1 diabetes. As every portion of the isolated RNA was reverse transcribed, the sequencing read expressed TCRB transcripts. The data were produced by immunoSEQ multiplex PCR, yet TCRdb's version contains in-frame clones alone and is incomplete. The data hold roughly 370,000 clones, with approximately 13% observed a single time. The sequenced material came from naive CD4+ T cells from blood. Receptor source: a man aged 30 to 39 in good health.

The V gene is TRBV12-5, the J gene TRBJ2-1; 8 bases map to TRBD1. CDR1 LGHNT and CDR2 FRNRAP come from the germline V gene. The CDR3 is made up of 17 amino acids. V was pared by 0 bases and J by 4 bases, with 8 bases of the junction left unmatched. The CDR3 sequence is CASGLVQGTGLYNEQFF. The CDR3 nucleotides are TGTGCTAGTGGTTTGGTACAGGGGACAGGACTTTACAATGAGCAGTTCTTC. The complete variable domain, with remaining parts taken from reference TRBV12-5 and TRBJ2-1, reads DARVTQTPRHKVTEMGQEVTMRCQPILGHNTVFWYRQTMMQGLELLAYFRNRAPLDDSGMPKDRFSAEMPDATLATLKIQPSEPRDSAVYFCASGLVQGTGLYNEQFFGPGTRLTVL.

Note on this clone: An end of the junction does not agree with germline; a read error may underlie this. CDR3: CSWSIARTGVSGETQYF. The CDR3 DNA reads as TGTTCCTGGAGTATTGCAAGGACAGGGGTTTCAGGAGAGACCCAGTACTTC. The chain combines TRBV30 with TRBJ2-5; TRBD1 aligns across 9 bases. Germline V gene lookup returns CDR1 GTSNPN and CDR2 SVGIG (reference sequence). CDR3 size: 17 residues.

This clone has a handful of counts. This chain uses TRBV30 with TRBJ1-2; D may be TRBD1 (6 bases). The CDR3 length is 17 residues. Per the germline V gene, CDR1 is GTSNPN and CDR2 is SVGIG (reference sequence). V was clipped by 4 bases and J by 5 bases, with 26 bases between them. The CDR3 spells CAWKFRVEPRGGYGYTF. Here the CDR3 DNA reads TGTGCCTGGAAATTTCGTGTTGAGCCCCGAGGGGGTTATGGCTACACCTTC.

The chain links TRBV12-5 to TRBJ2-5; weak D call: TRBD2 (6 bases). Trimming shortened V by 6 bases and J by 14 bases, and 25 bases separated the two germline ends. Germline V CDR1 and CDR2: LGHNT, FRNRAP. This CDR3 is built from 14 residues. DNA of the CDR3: TGTGCTAGTGGCCACTTGTTCGGCGGGGCCAAACGTTACTTC. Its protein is CASGHLFGGAKRYF. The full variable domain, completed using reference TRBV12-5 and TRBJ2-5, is DARVTQTPRHKVTEMGQEVTMRCQPILGHNTVFWYRQTMMQGLELLAYFRNRAPLDDSGMPKDRFSAEMPDATLATLKIQPSEPRDSAVYFCASGHLFGGAKRYFGPGTRLLVL.

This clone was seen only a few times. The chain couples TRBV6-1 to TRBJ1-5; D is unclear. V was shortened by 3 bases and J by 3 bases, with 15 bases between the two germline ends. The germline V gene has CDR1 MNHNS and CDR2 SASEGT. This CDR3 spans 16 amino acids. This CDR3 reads CASSEIRTANNQPQHF. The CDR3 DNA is TGTGCCAGCAGTGAGATTCGCACAGCCAACAATCAGCCCCAGCATTTT.

CDR3 nucleotide sequence: TGTGCCAGCAGCCACCTATCGCAGGGAGGATGGGGCTACACCTTC. Its translation is CASSHLSQGGWGYTF. The V gene is TRBV7-2, the J gene TRBJ1-2, with a possible D match to TRBD1 (5 bases). Trimming shortened V by 5 bases and J by 8 bases, and 21 bases separated the two germline ends. In germline, CDR1 is SGHTA, CDR2 FQGNSA. The CDR3 is made up of 15 amino acids.

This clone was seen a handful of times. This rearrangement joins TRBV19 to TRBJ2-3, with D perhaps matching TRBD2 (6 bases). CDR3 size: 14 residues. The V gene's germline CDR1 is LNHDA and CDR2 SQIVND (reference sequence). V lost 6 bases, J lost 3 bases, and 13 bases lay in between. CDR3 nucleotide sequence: TGTGCCAGTAGGGTGGCGGGGATAACAGATACGCAGTATTTT. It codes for CASRVAGITDTQYF.

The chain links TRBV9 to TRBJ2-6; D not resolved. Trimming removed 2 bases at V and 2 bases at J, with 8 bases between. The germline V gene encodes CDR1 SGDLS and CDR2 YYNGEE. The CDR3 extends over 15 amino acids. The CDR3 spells CASSVQSAGANVLTF. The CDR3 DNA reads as TGTGCCAGCAGCGTCCAGAGTGCTGGGGCCAACGTCCTGACTTTC. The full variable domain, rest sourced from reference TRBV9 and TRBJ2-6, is DSGVTQTPKHLITATGQRVTLRCSPRSGDLSVYWYQQSLDQGLQFLIQYYNGEERAKGNILERFSAQQFPDLHSELNLSSLELGDSALYFCASSVQSAGANVLTFGAGSRLTVL.

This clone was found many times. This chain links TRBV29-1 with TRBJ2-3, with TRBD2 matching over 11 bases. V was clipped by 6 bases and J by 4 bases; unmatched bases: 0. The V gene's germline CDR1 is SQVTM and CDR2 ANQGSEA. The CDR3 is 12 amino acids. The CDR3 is CSVLAGADTQYF. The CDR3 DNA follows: TGCAGCGTACTAGCGGGAGCAGATACGCAGTATTTT.

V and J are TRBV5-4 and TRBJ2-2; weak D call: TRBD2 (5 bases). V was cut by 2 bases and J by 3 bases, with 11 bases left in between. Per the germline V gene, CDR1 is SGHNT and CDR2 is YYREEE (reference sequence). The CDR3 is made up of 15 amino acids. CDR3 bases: TGTGCCAGCAGCTTTAGTCTAGCCGACACCGGGGAGCTGTTTTTT. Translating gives CASSFSLADTGELFF.

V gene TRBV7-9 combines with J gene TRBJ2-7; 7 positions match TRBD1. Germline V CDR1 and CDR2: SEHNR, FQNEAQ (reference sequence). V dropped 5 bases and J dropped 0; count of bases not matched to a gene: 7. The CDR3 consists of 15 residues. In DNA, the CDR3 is TGTGCCAGCAGCCCCGGGACAGAAGCCTCCTACGAGCAGTACTTC. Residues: CASSPGTEASYEQYF.

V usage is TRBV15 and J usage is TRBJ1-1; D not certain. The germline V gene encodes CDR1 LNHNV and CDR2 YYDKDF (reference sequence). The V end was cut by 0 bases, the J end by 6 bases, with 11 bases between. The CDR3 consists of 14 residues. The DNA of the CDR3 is TGTGCCACCAGCAGAGATTCCCGGAGGGCTGAAGCTTTCTTT. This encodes CATSRDSRRAEAFF.

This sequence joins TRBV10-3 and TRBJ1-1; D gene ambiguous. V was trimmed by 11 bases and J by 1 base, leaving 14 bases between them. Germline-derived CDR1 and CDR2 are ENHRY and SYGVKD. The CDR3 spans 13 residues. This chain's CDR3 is CALGGTGNTEAFF. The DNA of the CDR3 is TGTGCCCTGGGCGGCACGGGGAACACTGAAGCTTTCTTT.

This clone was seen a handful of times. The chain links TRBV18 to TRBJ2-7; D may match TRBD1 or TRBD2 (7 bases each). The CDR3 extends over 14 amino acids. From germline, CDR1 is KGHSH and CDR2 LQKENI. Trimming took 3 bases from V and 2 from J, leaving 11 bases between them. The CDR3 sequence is CASSPGRGPYEQYV. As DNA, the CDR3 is TGTGCCAGCTCACCGGGGAGGGGGCCCTACGAGCAGTACGTC.

Here the CDR3 DNA reads TGTGCCAGCACCACTTACGAAGACAAAAATGAAAAACTGTTTTTT. Its protein is CASTTYEDKNEKLFF. The V gene is TRBV27, the J gene TRBJ1-4; D gene ambiguous. Germline CDR1 is MNHEY and CDR2 is SMNVEV (reference sequence). V lost 7 bases, J lost 5 bases, and 17 bases lay in between. The CDR3 sequence is 15 residues long.

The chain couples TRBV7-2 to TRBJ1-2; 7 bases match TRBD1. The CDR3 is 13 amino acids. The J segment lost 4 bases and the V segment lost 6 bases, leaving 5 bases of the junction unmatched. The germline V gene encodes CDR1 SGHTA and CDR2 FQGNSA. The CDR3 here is CASRLTGVYGYTF. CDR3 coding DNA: TGTGCCAGCAGATTAACAGGGGTCTATGGCTACACCTTC.

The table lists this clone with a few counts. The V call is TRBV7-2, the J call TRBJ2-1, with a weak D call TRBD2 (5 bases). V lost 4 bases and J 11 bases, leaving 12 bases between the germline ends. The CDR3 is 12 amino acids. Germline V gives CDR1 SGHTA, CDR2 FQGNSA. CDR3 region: CASSSFAGKQFF. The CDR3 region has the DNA TGTGCCAGCAGCTCCTTTGCGGGTAAGCAGTTCTTC. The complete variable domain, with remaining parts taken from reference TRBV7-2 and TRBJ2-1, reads GAGVSQSPSNKVTEKGKDVELRCDPISGHTALYWYRQSLGQGLEFLIYFQGNSAPDKSGLPSDRFSAERTGGSVSTLTIQRTQQEDSAVYLCASSSFAGKQFFGPGTRLTVL.